A single sample is the source of the 9 T cell receptor beta chains below, sequenced in a study of shared clonotypes between healthy human individuals. TCRdb keeps only in-frame clones here, not all; method: immunoSEQ multiplex PCR. The sample includes a few million clones, around nine tenths seen only once; the top ten take more than 0.12%. Sequencing was performed on naive CD4+ T cells sorted from blood. Subset defined: CD45RA+ positively selected. The receptors come from a man between 18 and 35 years old in good health.

The chain combines TRBV2 with TRBJ2-5, with D maybe TRBD2 (5 bases). V gave up 7 bases and J gave up 7 bases, with 13 bases separating them. Germline V gene sequence: CDR1 SNHLY, CDR2 FYNNEI. The CDR3 is 12 amino acids. The CDR3 loop reads CASMTAGMTQYF. In DNA form, the CDR3 reads TGTGCCAGCATGACTGCCGGGATGACCCAGTACTTC.

The chain employs TRBV2 and TRBJ1-6; D remains unclear. CDR3 length: 15 residues. V was trimmed by 4 bases and J by 0 bases, leaving 7 bases between them. Germline loops: CDR1 SNHLY, CDR2 FYNNEI. CDR3 sequence: CASSVLGSYNSPLHF. CDR3 nucleotides: TGTGCCAGCAGTGTGTTGGGCTCCTATAATTCACCCCTCCACTTT.

V is TRBV28 and J is TRBJ2-3, with D uncertain. Trimming cost V 5 bases and J 6 bases, with 15 bases left between them. CDR1 and CDR2 (germline): MDHEN, SYDVKM. The CDR3 totals 14 residues. Written as DNA, the CDR3 is TGTGCCAGCAGTCCTCCCTCCCCGTGGGATACGCAGTATTTT. Encoded protein: CASSPPSPWDTQYF.

The chain joins TRBV4-2 to TRBJ2-1; 13 nucleotides line up with TRBD2. With V trimmed by 4 bases and J by 7 bases, 7 bases remained unmatched. Germline CDR1 and CDR2: LGHNA and YNFKEQ. This CDR3 is 16 amino acids long. The CDR3 loop is CASSLTTLAGGNEQFF. The CDR3 DNA reads as TGTGCCAGCAGCCTAACTACACTAGCGGGGGGGAATGAGCAGTTCTTC.

The V and J genes are TRBV30 and TRBJ2-5, with D unclear. V lost 8 bases and J lost 5, with 12 bases in between. The CDR3 covers 11 residues. Looked up from germline, CDR1 is GTSNPN and CDR2 is SVGIG (reference sequence). CDR3 sequence reads: CAGTATETQYF. CDR3 DNA sequence: TGTGCCGGAACAGCGACGGAGACCCAGTACTTC.

The CDR3 protein is CASSLGGRHGELQETQYF. In DNA, the CDR3 is TGTGCCAGCAGCTTGGGGGGTCGGCACGGCGAACTTCAAGAGACCCAGTACTTC. This chain links TRBV5-5 with TRBJ2-5; D uncertain. The CDR3 runs to 18 residues. The ends were cut back, 0 bases at V and 2 bases at J, with 20 bases in the middle. Germline CDR1 and CDR2: SGHKS and YYEKEE (reference sequence). The full variable domain, rest sourced from reference TRBV5-5 and TRBJ2-5, is DAGVTQSPTHLIKTRGQQVTLRCSPISGHKSVSWYQQVLGQGPQFIFQYYEKEERGRGNFPDRFSARQFPNYSSELNVNALLLGDSALYLCASSLGGRHGELQETQYFGPGTRLLVL.

This chain joins TRBV29-1 and TRBJ2-5; possibly TRBD2 for D (6 bases). Looked up from germline, CDR1 is SQVTM and CDR2 is ANQGSEA. V was clipped by 6 bases and J by 1 base, with 12 bases between them. The CDR3 contains 13 residues. The CDR3 DNA is TGCAGCGTACCTAGCGTAACCCAAGAGACCCAGTACTTC. Its translation is CSVPSVTQETQYF.

The V call is TRBV2, the J call TRBJ2-3; a possible D gene is TRBD2 (5 bases). Germline V CDR1 and CDR2: SNHLY, FYNNEI. This CDR3 is built from 12 residues. The V end was cut by 9 bases, the J end by 2 bases, with 9 bases between. DNA of the CDR3: TGTGCCAGGGCGAGGGCCACAGATACGCAGTATTTT. This gives the protein CARARATDTQYF.

The rearrangement links TRBV7-2 to TRBJ2-7, with 11 nucleotides matching TRBD2. Germline CDR1 is SGHTA and CDR2 is FQGNSA. J gave up 5 bases and V 4 bases, and 13 bases lay outside the gene matches. The CDR3 has 17 residues. In nucleotides, the CDR3 is TGTGCCAGCAGCTACTCTAGCGGGAGGCGTTCATGGAACGAGCAGTACTTC. This translates into CASSYSSGRRSWNEQYF.